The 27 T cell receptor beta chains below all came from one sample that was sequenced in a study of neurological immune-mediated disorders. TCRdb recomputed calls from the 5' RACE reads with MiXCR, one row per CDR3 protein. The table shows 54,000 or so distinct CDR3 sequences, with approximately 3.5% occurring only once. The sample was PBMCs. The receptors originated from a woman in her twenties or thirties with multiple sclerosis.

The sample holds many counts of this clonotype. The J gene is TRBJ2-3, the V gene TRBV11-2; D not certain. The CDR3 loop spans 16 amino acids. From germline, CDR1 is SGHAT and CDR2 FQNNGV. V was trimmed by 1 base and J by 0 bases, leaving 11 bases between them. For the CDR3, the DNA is TGTGCCAGCAGCTTAGTGACGCGAACTAGCACAGATACGCAGTATTTT. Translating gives CASSLVTRTSTDTQYF.

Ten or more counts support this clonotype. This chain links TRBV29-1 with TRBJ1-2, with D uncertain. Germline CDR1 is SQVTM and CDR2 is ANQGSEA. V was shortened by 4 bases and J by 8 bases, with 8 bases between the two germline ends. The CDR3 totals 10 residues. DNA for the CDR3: TGCAGCGTTGGAGGGTCCGGCTACACCTTC. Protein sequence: CSVGGSGYTF.

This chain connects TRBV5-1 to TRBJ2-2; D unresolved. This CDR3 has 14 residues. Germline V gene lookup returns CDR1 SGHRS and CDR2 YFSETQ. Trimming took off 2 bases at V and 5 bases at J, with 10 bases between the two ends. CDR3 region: CASSFPEKTGELFF. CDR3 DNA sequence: TGCGCCAGCAGCTTCCCGGAAAAAACCGGGGAGCTGTTTTTT.

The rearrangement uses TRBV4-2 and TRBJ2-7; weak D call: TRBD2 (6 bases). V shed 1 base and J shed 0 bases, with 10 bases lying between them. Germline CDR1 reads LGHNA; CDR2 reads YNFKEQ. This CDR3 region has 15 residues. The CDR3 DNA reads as TGTGCCAGCAGCCAAGGAAGCGGGCCCTCCTACGAGCAGTACTTC. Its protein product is CASSQGSGPSYEQYF.

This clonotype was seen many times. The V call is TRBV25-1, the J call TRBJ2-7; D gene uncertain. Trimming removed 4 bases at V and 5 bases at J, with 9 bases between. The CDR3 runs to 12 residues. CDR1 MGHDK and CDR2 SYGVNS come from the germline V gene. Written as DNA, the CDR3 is TGTGCCAGCAGTGTCACGACCAACGAGCAGTACTTC. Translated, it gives CASSVTTNEQYF.

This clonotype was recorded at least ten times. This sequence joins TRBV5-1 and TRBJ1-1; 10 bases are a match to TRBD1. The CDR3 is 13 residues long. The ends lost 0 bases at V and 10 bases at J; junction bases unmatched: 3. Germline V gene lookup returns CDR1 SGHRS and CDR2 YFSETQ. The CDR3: CASSLGQGAGAFF. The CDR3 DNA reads TGCGCCAGCAGCTTGGGACAGGGGGCAGGAGCTTTCTTT.

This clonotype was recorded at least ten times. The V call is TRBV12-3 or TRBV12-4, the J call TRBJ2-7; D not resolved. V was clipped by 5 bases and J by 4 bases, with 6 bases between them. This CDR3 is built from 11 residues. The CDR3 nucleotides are TGTGCCAGCAGTATGACATACGAGCAGTACTTC. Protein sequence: CASSMTYEQYF.

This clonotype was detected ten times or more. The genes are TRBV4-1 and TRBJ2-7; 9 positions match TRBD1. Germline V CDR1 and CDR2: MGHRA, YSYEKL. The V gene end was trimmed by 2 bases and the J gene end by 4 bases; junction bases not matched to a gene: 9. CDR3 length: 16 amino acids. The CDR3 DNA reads TGCGCCAGCAGCCAAAGTCCGGGACAGGGTTTTTACGAGCAGTACTTC. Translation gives CASSQSPGQGFYEQYF.

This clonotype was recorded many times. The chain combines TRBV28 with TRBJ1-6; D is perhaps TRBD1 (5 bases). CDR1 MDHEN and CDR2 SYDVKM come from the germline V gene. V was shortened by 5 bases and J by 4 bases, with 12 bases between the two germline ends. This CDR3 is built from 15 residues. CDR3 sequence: CASSTPGPYNSPLHF. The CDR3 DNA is TGTGCCAGCAGTACACCGGGACCGTATAATTCACCCCTCCACTTT.

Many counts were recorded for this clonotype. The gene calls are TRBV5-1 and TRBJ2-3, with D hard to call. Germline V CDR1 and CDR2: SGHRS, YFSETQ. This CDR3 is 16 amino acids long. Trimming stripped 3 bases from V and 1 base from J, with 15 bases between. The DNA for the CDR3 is TGCGCCAGCAGCTCCCCAGGAAGGGAAGGCACAGATACGCAGTATTTT. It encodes CASSSPGREGTDTQYF. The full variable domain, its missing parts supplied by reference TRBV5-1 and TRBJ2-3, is KAGVTQTPRYLIKTRGQQVTLSCSPISGHRSVSWYQQTPGQGLQFLFEYFSETQRNKGNFPGRFSGRQFSNSRSEMNVSTLELGDSALYLCASSSPGREGTDTQYFGPGTRLTVL.

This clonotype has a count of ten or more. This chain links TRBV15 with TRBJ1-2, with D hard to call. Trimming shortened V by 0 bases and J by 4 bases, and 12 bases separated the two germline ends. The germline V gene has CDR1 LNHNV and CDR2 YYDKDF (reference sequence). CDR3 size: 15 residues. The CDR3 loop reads CATSRDWTITYGYTF. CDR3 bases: TGTGCCACCAGCAGAGATTGGACTATTACCTATGGCTACACCTTC.

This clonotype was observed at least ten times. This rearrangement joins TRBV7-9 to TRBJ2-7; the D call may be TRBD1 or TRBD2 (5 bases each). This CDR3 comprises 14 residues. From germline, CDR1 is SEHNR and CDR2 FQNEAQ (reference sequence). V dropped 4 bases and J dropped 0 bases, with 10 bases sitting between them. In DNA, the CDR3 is TGTGCCAGCAGCTCCCCCGGGGCCTCCTACGAGCAGTACTTC. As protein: CASSSPGASYEQYF. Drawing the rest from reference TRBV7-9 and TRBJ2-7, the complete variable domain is DTGVSQNPRHKITKRGQNVTFRCDPISEHNRLYWYRQTLGQGPEFLTYFQNEAQLEKSRLLSDRFSAERPKGSFSTLEIQRTEQGDSAMYLCASSSPGASYEQYFGPGTRLTVT.

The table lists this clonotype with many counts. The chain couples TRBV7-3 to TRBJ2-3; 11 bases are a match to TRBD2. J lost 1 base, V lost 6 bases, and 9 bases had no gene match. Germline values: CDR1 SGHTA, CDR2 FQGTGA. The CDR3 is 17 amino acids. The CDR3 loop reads CASSFIAGGPGTDTQYF. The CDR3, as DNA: TGTGCCAGCAGTTTCATAGCGGGAGGGCCGGGCACAGATACGCAGTATTTT.

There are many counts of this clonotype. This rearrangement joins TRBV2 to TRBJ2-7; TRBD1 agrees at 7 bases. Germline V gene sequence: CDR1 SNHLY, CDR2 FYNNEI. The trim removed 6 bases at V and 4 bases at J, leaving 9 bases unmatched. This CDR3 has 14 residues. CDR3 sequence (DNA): TGTGCCAGCAGCCAGACAGGGAAGGGGTACGAGCAGTACTTC. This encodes CASSQTGKGYEQYF.

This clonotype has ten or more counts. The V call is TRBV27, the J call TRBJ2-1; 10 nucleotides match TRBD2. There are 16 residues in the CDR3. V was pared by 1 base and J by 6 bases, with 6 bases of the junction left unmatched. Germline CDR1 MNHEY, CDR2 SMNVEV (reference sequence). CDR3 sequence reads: CASSLFGTSVANEQFF. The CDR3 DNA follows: TGTGCCAGCAGTTTATTTGGGACTAGCGTCGCCAATGAGCAGTTCTTC.

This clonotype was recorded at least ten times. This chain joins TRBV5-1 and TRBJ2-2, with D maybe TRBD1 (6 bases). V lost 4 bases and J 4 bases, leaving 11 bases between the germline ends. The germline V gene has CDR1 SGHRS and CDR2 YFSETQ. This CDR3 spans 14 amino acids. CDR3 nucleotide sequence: TGCGCCAGCAGCCTCGGACAGACCACCGGGGAGCTGTTTTTT. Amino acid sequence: CASSLGQTTGELFF.

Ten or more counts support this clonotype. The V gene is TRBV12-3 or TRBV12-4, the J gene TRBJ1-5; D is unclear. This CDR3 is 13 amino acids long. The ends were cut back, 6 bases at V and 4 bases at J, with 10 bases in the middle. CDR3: CASSSQVNQPQHF. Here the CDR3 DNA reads TGTGCCAGCAGCTCGCAGGTTAATCAGCCCCAGCATTTT.

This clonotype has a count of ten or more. CDR3 sequence (DNA): TGTGCCAGCAGTATTGACAGGGGTTACGAGCAGTACTTC. Protein: CASSIDRGYEQYF. The chain links TRBV6-5 to TRBJ2-7; 8 bases are a match to TRBD1. The ends lost 5 bases at V and 4 bases at J; junction bases unmatched: 4. The CDR3 extends over 13 amino acids. The germline CDR1 and CDR2 sequences are MNHEY and SVGAGI.

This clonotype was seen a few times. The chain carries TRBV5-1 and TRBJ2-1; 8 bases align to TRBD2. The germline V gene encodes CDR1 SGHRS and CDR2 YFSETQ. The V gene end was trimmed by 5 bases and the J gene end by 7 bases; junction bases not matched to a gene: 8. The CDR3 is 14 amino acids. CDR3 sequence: CASSRPGLDNEQFF. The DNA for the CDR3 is TGCGCCAGCAGTCGGCCGGGACTAGATAATGAGCAGTTCTTC.

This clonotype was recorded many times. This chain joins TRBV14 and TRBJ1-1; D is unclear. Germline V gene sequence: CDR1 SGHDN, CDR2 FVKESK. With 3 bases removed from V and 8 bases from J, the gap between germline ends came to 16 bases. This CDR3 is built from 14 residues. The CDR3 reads CASSQYPLETEAFF. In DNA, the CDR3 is TGTGCCAGCAGCCAGTATCCCCTTGAGACAGAAGCTTTCTTT.

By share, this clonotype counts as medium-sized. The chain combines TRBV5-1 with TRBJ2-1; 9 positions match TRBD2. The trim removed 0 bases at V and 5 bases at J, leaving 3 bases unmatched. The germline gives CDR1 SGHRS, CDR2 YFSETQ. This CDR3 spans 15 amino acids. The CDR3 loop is CASSLAPSGDNEQFF. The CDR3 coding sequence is TGCGCCAGCAGCTTGGCACCTAGCGGGGACAATGAGCAGTTCTTC.

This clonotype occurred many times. The chain's CDR3 is CASSFTASAAEKLFF. CDR3 DNA: TGCGCCAGCAGCTTCACAGCCTCGGCGGCTGAAAAACTGTTTTTT. The chain has TRBV5-1 and TRBJ1-4; D call uncertain. The CDR3 loop spans 15 amino acids. Trimming removed 2 bases at V and 7 bases at J, with 15 bases between. CDR1 is SGHRS and CDR2 is YFSETQ in the germline V gene.

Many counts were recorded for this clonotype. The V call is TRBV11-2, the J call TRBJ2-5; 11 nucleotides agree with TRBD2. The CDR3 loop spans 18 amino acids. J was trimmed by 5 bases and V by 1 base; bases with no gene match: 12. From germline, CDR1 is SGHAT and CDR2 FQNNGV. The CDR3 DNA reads TGTGCCAGCAGCTTAGGTGTCCCTAGCGGGAGGTTTCCGGAGACCCAGTACTTC. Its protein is CASSLGVPSGRFPETQYF.

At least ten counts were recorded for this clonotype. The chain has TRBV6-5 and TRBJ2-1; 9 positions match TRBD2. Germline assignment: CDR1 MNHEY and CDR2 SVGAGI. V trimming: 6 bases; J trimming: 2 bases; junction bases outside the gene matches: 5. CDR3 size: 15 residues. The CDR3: CASSLSGSTYNEQFF. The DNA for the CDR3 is TGTGCCAGCAGCCTTAGCGGGAGTACCTACAATGAGCAGTTCTTC.

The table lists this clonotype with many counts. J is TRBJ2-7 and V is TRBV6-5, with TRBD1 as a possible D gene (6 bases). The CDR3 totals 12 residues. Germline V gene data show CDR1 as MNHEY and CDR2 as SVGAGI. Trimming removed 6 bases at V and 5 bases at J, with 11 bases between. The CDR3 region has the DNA TGTGCCAGCAGGGCACAGGGCGACGAGCAGTACTTC. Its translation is CASRAQGDEQYF.

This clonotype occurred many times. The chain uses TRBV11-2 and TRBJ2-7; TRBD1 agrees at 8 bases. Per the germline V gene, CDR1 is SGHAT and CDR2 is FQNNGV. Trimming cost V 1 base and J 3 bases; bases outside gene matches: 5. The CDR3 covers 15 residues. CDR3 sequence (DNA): TGTGCCAGCAGCTTAGTGGGGACAGGTTACTACGAGCAGTACTTC. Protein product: CASSLVGTGYYEQYF.

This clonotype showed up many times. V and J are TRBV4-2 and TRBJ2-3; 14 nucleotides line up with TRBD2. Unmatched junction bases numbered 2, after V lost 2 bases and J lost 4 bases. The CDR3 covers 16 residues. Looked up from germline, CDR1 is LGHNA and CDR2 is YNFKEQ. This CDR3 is CASSQPTSGGADTQYF. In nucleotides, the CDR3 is TGTGCCAGCAGCCAACCGACTAGCGGGGGGGCAGATACGCAGTATTTT.